The 12 T cell receptor beta chains reported below all come from one sample, sequenced in a study of T cell repertoires in cytomegalovirus infection (dated by TCRdb to the late 2010s). The run used an Illumina HiSeq 1500. TCRdb took the public reads, trimmed them with fastp at Q25, ran MiXCR for clone calling and kept in-frame beta chains. Identical CDR3 proteins give one entry, which carries the most common genes and DNA. This sample holds 400,000 to 550,000 distinct CDR3 sequences; roughly 10% were observed only once. Around 9.6% of the sample is in the top ten clones. Sequencing input: PBMCs. The receptor set was obtained from a human donor in good health (CMV status not recorded). Some clones in this sample may be carry-over from other donors' samples.

This clonotype occurred a few times. V usage is TRBV27 and J usage is TRBJ1-5; weak D call: TRBD1 (6 bases). The CDR3 covers 15 residues. Trimming pared 3 bases from V and 4 bases from J, leaving 13 bases between. The germline V gene has CDR1 MNHEY and CDR2 SMNVEV (reference sequence). The CDR3 nucleotides read TGTGCCAGCAGTTTCTATTACACAGGGAATCAGCCCCAGCATTTT. Translating gives CASSFYYTGNQPQHF.

This clonotype was recorded once. V usage is TRBV9 and J usage is TRBJ2-1, with 7 bases that match TRBD2. The germline V gene has CDR1 SGDLS and CDR2 YYNGEE. This CDR3 has 17 amino acids. V lost 2 bases and J lost 0; bases outside the gene matches: 8. The CDR3 protein is CASSVRAAGSSYNEQFF. The CDR3 DNA sequence: TGTGCCAGCAGCGTTAGAGCAGCGGGGAGCTCCTACAATGAGCAGTTCTTC. Full variable domain (remainder filled in from reference TRBV9 and TRBJ2-1): DSGVTQTPKHLITATGQRVTLRCSPRSGDLSVYWYQQSLDQGLQFLIQYYNGEERAKGNILERFSAQQFPDLHSELNLSSLELGDSALYFCASSVRAAGSSYNEQFFGPGTRLTVL.

This clonotype was detected many times. The chain has TRBV7-2 and TRBJ2-4; unclear D gene. The CDR3 sequence is 15 residues long. CDR1 SGHTA and CDR2 FQGNSA come from the germline V gene. V lost 1 base and J 5 bases, leaving 12 bases between the germline ends. In DNA form, the CDR3 reads TGTGCCAGCAGCTTAGGTTGGAGTGGGCAAAACATTCAGTACTTC. Protein: CASSLGWSGQNIQYF.

This clonotype was counted at least ten times. Its ends do not fully match the called genes, so a read error is possible. The J gene is TRBJ2-7, the V gene TRBV11-2; 9 nucleotides agree with TRBD2. Per the germline V gene, CDR1 is SGHAT and CDR2 is FQNNGV. The CDR3 spans 15 residues. The CDR3 loop reads CASRLGGGRAYEQYF. The CDR3 region has the DNA TGTGCCAGCAGATTAGGGGGCGGGAGGGCCTACGAGCAGTACTTC.

The table lists this clonotype with a few counts. This chain uses TRBV20-1 with TRBJ1-2; 10 bases fit TRBD1. The trim removed 6 bases at V and 5 bases at J, leaving 6 bases unmatched. The CDR3 runs to 13 residues. Germline V gives CDR1 DFQATT, CDR2 SNEGSKA (reference sequence). In DNA form, the CDR3 reads TGCAGTGCCCTAGGGGACAGGGGATATGGCTACACCTTC. Translated, it gives CSALGDRGYGYTF.

This clonotype was counted many times. The J gene is TRBJ1-2, the V gene TRBV7-3; TRBD1 might be the D (5 bases). This CDR3 comprises 13 residues. V lost 5 bases and J lost 4, with 11 bases in between. Germline lookup yields CDR1 SGHTA and CDR2 FQGTGA. The CDR3 sequence: CASSKDGGYGYTF. CDR3 coding DNA: TGTGCCAGCAGCAAGGATGGGGGCTATGGCTACACCTTC.

The table lists this clonotype with many counts. V gene TRBV4-2 combines with J gene TRBJ2-7; 7 bases align to TRBD2. Per germline, CDR1 LGHNA and CDR2 YNFKEQ. CDR3 length: 16 residues. V shed 0 bases and J 6 bases; nucleotides not matched to a gene: 11. The CDR3 nucleotides are TGTGCCAGCAGCCAAGACCGTGCCCCGGGAGGACGCGAGCAGTACTTC. Translated: CASSQDRAPGGREQYF.

The table lists this clonotype with many counts. The V call is TRBV7-8, the J call TRBJ2-7; D unresolved. V was trimmed by 1 base and J by 0 bases, leaving 7 bases between them. CDR1 is SGHVS, CDR2 FQNEAQ, per germline. This CDR3 has 14 residues. The CDR3 sequence: CASSLVPGSYEQYF. CDR3 coding DNA: TGTGCCAGCAGCTTAGTTCCAGGCTCCTACGAGCAGTACTTC.

The chain couples TRBV6-5 to TRBJ2-7; no clear D gene. The germline CDR1 and CDR2 sequences are MNHEY and SVGAGI. V shed 6 bases and J shed 0 bases, with 9 bases lying between them. The CDR3 is 13 residues long. Written as DNA, the CDR3 is TGTGCCAGCAGACTCACACACTCCTACGAGCAGTACTTC. Its protein is CASRLTHSYEQYF.

The V and J genes are TRBV19 and TRBJ2-1; D is unclear. The V gene lost 3 bases and the J gene lost 0 bases, with 9 bases spanning the gap. Germline lookup yields CDR1 LNHDA and CDR2 SQIVND (reference sequence). The CDR3 runs to 15 residues. CDR3 sequence reads: CASSILGYSYNEQFF. The CDR3 region has the DNA TGTGCCAGTAGTATCCTCGGTTACTCCTACAATGAGCAGTTCTTC.

In its sample, this clonotype was seen many times. The rearrangement uses TRBV19 and TRBJ1-2; no clear D gene. Germline values: CDR1 LNHDA, CDR2 SQIVND (reference sequence). The CDR3 consists of 15 residues. Trimming pared 6 bases from V and 0 bases from J, leaving 14 bases between. The CDR3 DNA sequence: TGTGCCAGTAGCCCCGCCAGGCGCTCTAACTATGGCTACACCTTC. Protein product: CASSPARRSNYGYTF.

This clonotype was recorded at least ten times. The chain joins TRBV6-5 to TRBJ1-1; D might be TRBD1 (5 bases). The ends were cut back, 3 bases at V and 3 bases at J, with 14 bases in the middle. CDR1 is MNHEY, CDR2 SVGAGI, per germline. The CDR3 has 15 amino acids. CDR3 in amino acids: CASSYFEGLDTEAFF. DNA of the CDR3: TGTGCCAGCAGTTATTTCGAGGGGCTAGACACTGAAGCTTTCTTT.